A single T cell receptor beta chain is shown here with its context. This CDR3 is built from 13 residues. V was shortened by 6 bases and J by 4 bases, with 10 bases between the two germline ends. In germline, CDR1 is SEHNR, CDR2 FQNEAQ (reference sequence). This record comes from a study of cytomegalovirus exposure and HLA in healthy donors. Clones were read by immunoSEQ multiplex PCR, and TCRdb kept only the in-frame ones, dropping some. The sample includes under 85,000 clones, over 85% seen only once; the top ten take over 2%. The clonotype originates from a woman aged 18-35 years in good health and CMV-seronegative. The sequencing input was PBMCs. The rearrangement links TRBV7-9 to TRBJ2-1; TRBD1 might be the D (6 bases). The CDR3 bases are TGTGCCAGCAGTCCAGACAGGTACAATGAGCAGTTCTTC. Protein product: CASSPDRYNEQFF.